Sequencing of this TCR beta chain was carried out in a study of blood T cell repertoires in COVID-19. Study information: From the United States, Italy and Spain came samples of acute and convalescent COVID-19. From T cells, B-cell-depleted T cells, or PBMCs came the material, which was cDNA or gDNA.

Enrollment of patients from Seattle took place during active infection, with longitudinal follow-up. In the study's own analysis: Nucleated cell number was recorded as an estimate derived from reference gene primer amplification. Assay: immunoSEQ multiplex PCR; the TCRdb copy retains only in-frame clones and omits some. The D gene and trimming were derived from the DNA, and the V and J assignments and clone size from that table. The sample includes roughly 100,000 clones, around 80% of them seen just once. Sequenced material: peripheral blood. This clonotype was obtained from a man aged 80 or over with COVID-19, enrolled during active disease.

The CDR3 region is CASSFGTGGTREQYF. The CDR3 nucleotides read TGTGCCAGCAGTTTCGGGACAGGGGGTACGCGGGAGCAGTACTTC. The V gene is TRBV28, the J gene TRBJ2-7; 11 positions match TRBD1. J lost 7 bases, V lost 3 bases, and 8 bases had no gene match. CDR1 MDHEN and CDR2 SYDVKM come from the germline V gene. The CDR3 loop spans 15 amino acids. The whole variable domain, remainder taken from reference TRBV28 and TRBJ2-7, is DVKVTQSSRYLVKRTGEKVFLECVQDMDHENMFWYRQDPGLGLRLIYFSYDVKMKEKGDIPEGYSVSREKKERFSLILESASTNQTSMYLCASSFGTGGTREQYFGPGTRLTVT.